This TCR beta chain emerged from a study of T cell responses to AZD1222 COVID-19 vaccine. Whole-study findings and limits: Only 5 or 6 AZD1222 recipients were seropositive at baseline. With two AZD1222 doses given, Spike-specific TCR breadth and depth both rose. Donors were mostly white British, more females; clonal diversity possibly underestimated.

Regarding this clone: As yet, its antigen is unknown.

This table comes from immunoSEQ multiplex PCR, and its TCRdb copy is limited to in-frame clones, with some not included. The table includes about 160,000 clones, 94% detected once. Recipients boosted at about 4 weeks or about 12 weeks are pooled. This TCR was recovered from an adult who received the AZD1222 COVID-19 vaccine. Sequencing was performed on peripheral blood, taken 28 days after the second AZD1222 dose.

The CDR3 nucleotides are TGTGCCAGCAAGGCGGGAGGGGGCTACGAGCAGTACTTC. This codes for CASKAGGGYEQYF. The chain has TRBV2 and TRBJ2-7, with 9 bases fitting TRBD2. Germline V gives CDR1 SNHLY, CDR2 FYNNEI. The V and J ends lost 7 bases and 3 bases, in that order; junction bases with no gene match: 4. The CDR3 has 13 residues.